This T cell receptor (beta chain) was retrieved from a study of blood T cell repertoires in COVID-19. Background on the study: Some COVID-19 samples were acute and others convalescent; all came from the United States, Italy and Spain. Nucleic acid was either cDNA or gDNA, and it came from T cells, B-cell-depleted T cells, or PBMCs.

Original processing methods: Nucleated cell counts were estimated from reference gene primer amplification. Profiled with immunoSEQ multiplex PCR; TCRdb holds only in-frame clones, not every one. From that table come the V and J calls and clone size; the DNA was used to work out D and trimming. Among about 56,000 clones, 80% to 90% were seen once, and the ten largest hold 13%. Germline V gene lookup returns CDR1 LGHDT and CDR2 YNNKEL (reference sequence). The V segment lost 4 bases and the J segment 5 bases; nucleotides outside the gene matches: 2. The CDR3 totals 14 residues. The V gene is TRBV3-1 (or the pseudogene TRBV3-2), the J gene TRBJ2-5; 12 nucleotides align to TRBD2. The sequenced sample consisted of peripheral blood. The clonotype comes from a woman of 80 years or more with acute or convalescent COVID-19. Here the CDR3 DNA reads TGTGCCAGCAGCCCGACTAGCGGGGGTGAGACCCAGTACTTC. Protein: CASSPTSGGETQYF.